This TCR beta chain was sequenced for a study of blood T cell repertoires in COVID-19 (dated by TCRdb to 2018 to 2021). In the study overall: Samples from collaborators originated in the United States, Italy and Spain and spanned both the acute and convalescent phases of COVID-19. The material from the prospective study consisted of cDNA or gDNA derived from T cells, B-cell-depleted T cells, or PBMCs. The dataset comprised deeply sampled blood TCRbeta repertoires from subjects exposed to, actively infected with, or recovered from COVID-19. The repertoires were made available in a free public database intended to serve as a resource for research on the immune response to SARS-CoV-2. Samples were obtained from the ongoing ImmuneRACE study (first 160 participants) and from some 1,300 subjects provided by 6 global collaborators. Sample metadata almost always included a de-identified subject ID, COVID-19 status, age in years and sex. Where HLA class I and class II types were available, the types were taken from metadata supplied by the sample provider, not from assay-based typing.

For this clone: Its binding antigen is unknown. Base quality data are lacking; no much larger clone is found one base away.

Paper-wide results and their limitations: Clinical and demographic metadata were provided uncurated, with the amount varying by source and participant.

TCRbeta CDR3 regions were amplified from genomic DNA by means of the immunoSEQ Assay, a bias-controlled multiplex PCR. In the paper's pipeline: Nucleated cell counts per sample were estimated from amplification of reference gene primers within the assay. To quantify the absolute abundance of each unique TCRbeta CDR3 rearrangement, sequence reads were collapsed and filtered. For each sample, productive Simpson clonality was calculated as the square root of Simpson's diversity index over productive rearrangements. This is the immuneACCESS table as TCRdb keeps it, with only in-frame sequences that have V and J called. A part of the clones is gone; compared with another copy, unresolved V genes explain less than half, and the rest is unexplained. That table furnishes V, J and clone size, whereas the DNA furnished D and trimming. The sample table contains tens of thousands of clones; only one count was recorded for around 88% of them. The ten top clones hold around 10% of the sample.

Each collaborating institution followed its own protocols to collect whole blood in K2EDTA tubes. Collaborator samples were shipped for TCRbeta analysis as frozen whole blood, isolated PBMCs, or DNA extracted from either sample type. What was sequenced was peripheral blood. The source of this sequence is a human donor in a cohort sampled during active COVID-19.

The DNA sequence is given as TGTGCCAGCAGTTCCCAGGGTCCAGATACGCAGTATTTT. Translated, it reads CASSSQGPDTQYF. The rearranged chain carries TRBV2 and TRBJ2-3, and possibly TRBD1, on 5 matching bases. The CDR3 covers 13 residues, taking in both the cysteine and the phenylalanine. The CDR3 DNA has 39 bases and is translated from base 1. The junction shows trimming of 5 bases on V and 4 bases on J, plus 10 bases between the germline ends. CDR1 and CDR2 (SNHLY, FYNNEI) derive from the germline V gene.